These 9 T cell receptor beta chains were all obtained from the same sample, sequenced in a study of shared clonotypes between healthy human individuals. Using immunoSEQ multiplex PCR, the repertoire was profiled, and TCRdb retains in-frame clones only, with some absent. Of 2 million to 3 million clones listed, under 95% are singletons. The sample taken for sequencing was naive CD4+ T cells from PBMCs. Regarding subset: CD45RA+ positively selected. The receptors were sampled from a man in his late teens or twenties in good health. Some clones in this sample may be carry-over from other donors' samples.

The chain carries TRBV13 and TRBJ1-3; D is unclear. The V gene lost 7 bases and the J gene lost 0 bases, with 10 bases spanning the gap. Germline V CDR1 and CDR2: PRHDT, FYEKMQ (reference sequence). The CDR3 totals 14 residues. CDR3 nucleotides: TGTGCCAGCACTTCTCGGGCCTCTGGAAACACCATATATTTT. This sequence encodes CASTSRASGNTIYF.

This clone was seen once. Here the CDR3 reads CASSRSYGGASHEQYF. The CDR3 DNA reads as TGTGCCAGCAGTCGTTCCTACGGGGGCGCGTCCCACGAGCAGTACTTC. The chain is built from TRBV9 and TRBJ2-7; the D gene could be TRBD1 or TRBD2 (6 bases each). Between the trimmed V and J ends, which lost 5 bases and 5 bases, there was a span of 23 bases. The CDR3 spans 16 residues. CDR1 SGDLS and CDR2 YYNGEE come from the germline V gene. The whole variable domain, filled in from reference TRBV9 and TRBJ2-7, reads DSGVTQTPKHLITATGQRVTLRCSPRSGDLSVYWYQQSLDQGLQFLIQYYNGEERAKGNILERFSAQQFPDLHSELNLSSLELGDSALYFCASSRSYGGASHEQYFGPGTRLTVT.

This clone was counted a single time. This sequence joins TRBV6-5 and TRBJ2-5; 10 nucleotides line up with TRBD1. This CDR3 has 15 amino acids. The V segment lost 0 bases and the J segment 4 bases; nucleotides outside the gene matches: 2. Germline CDR1 and CDR2: MNHEY and SVGAGI. CDR3 in amino acids: CASSYSGTGVETQYF. The CDR3 region has the DNA TGTGCCAGCAGTTACTCGGGGACAGGGGTAGAGACCCAGTACTTC.

This sequence joins TRBV5-1 and TRBJ2-3; no definite D call. Germline assignment: CDR1 SGHRS and CDR2 YFSETQ. The CDR3 spans 15 residues. The V end was cut by 2 bases, the J end by 2 bases, with 12 bases between. The CDR3 region is CASSFGRTTTDTQYF. The CDR3 DNA sequence: TGCGCCAGCAGCTTTGGCAGGACCACCACAGATACGCAGTATTTT.

The genes are TRBV5-8 and TRBJ2-5; D perhaps matches TRBD1 (6 bases). The germline V gene has CDR1 SGHTS and CDR2 YDEGEE. V dropped 2 bases and J dropped 4 bases, with 15 bases sitting between them. This CDR3 is built from 15 residues. For the CDR3, the DNA is TGTGCCAGCAGCTTTTCGACAGGTTCGAGAGAGACCCAGTACTTC. Translated, it gives CASSFSTGSRETQYF.

The rearrangement links TRBV5-1 to TRBJ2-2; TRBD2 agrees at 9 bases. Losses at the gene ends were 3 bases for V and 7 bases for J; bases not matched to a gene: 16. Germline assignment: CDR1 SGHRS and CDR2 YFSETQ. The CDR3 length is 18 residues. CDR3 residues: CASSSRTLLAGGGGELFF. CDR3 coding DNA: TGCGCCAGCAGCTCCCGAACCTTACTAGCGGGTGGCGGCGGGGAGCTGTTTTTT.

V is TRBV28 and J is TRBJ1-2; D not resolved. Germline CDR1 and CDR2: MDHEN and SYDVKM. Trimming pared 11 bases from V and 6 bases from J, leaving 19 bases between. There are 13 residues in the CDR3. Here the CDR3 reads CAAAVVPYHGYTF. CDR3 DNA sequence: TGTGCCGCAGCCGTCGTCCCGTACCATGGCTACACCTTC.

The chain uses TRBV4-3 and TRBJ2-4; 7 bases map to TRBD2. V gave up 4 bases and J gave up 0 bases; unmatched junction bases: 15. Germline CDR1 LGHNA, CDR2 YSLEER. The CDR3 is made up of 19 amino acids. The CDR3 sequence is CASSPRAWGGGGAKNIQYF. The CDR3 DNA follows: TGCGCCAGCAGCCCGAGGGCATGGGGCGGCGGGGGAGCCAAAAACATTCAGTACTTC.

This chain uses TRBV5-4 with TRBJ1-4, with no clear D. V lost 3 bases and J 0 bases, leaving 12 bases between the germline ends. The germline V gene has CDR1 SGHNT and CDR2 YYREEE (reference sequence). The CDR3 loop spans 16 amino acids. CDR3 amino acids: CASSSGGRPTNEKLFF. The CDR3 coding sequence is TGTGCCAGCAGCTCTGGAGGAAGGCCAACTAATGAAAAACTGTTTTTT.